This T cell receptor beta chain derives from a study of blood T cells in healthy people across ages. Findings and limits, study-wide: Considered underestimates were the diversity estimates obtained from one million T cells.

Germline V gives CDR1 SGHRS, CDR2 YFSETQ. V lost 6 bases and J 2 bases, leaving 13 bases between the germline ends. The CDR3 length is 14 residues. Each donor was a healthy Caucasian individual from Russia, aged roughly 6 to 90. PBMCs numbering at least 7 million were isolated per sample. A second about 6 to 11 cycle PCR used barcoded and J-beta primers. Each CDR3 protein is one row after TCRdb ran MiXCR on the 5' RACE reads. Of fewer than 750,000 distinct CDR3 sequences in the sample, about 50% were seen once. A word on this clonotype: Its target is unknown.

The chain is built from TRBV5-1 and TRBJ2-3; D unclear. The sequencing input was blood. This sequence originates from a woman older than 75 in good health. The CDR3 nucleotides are TGCGCCAGCACCACGGATCCGGTCACAGATACGCAGTATTTT. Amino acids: CASTTDPVTDTQYF.